One sample yielded the 27 T cell receptor beta chains listed below, sequenced in a study of T cells after yellow fever vaccination. A single record per CDR3 protein comes from TCRdb applying MiXCR to the 5' RACE reads. The data show roughly 520,000 distinct CDR3 sequences, 20% to 25% seen once. The sample in question was PBMCs, obtained roughly 23 days after the first yellow fever vaccination. The receptor set was obtained from a man younger than 30 who received the YFV17D yellow fever vaccine.

The chain couples TRBV29-1 to TRBJ2-1; 10 bases map to TRBD1. The CDR3 runs 14 residues. Germline V gene lookup returns CDR1 SQVTM and CDR2 ANQGSEA. The V segment lost 4 bases and the J segment 2 bases; nucleotides outside the gene matches: 2. In DNA, the CDR3 is TGCAGCGTTGTGGGACAGGGGACCTACAATGAGCAGTTCTTC. Residues: CSVVGQGTYNEQFF.

The chain links TRBV4-1 to TRBJ2-1; TRBD2 might be the D (7 bases). This CDR3 has 15 residues. V was cut by 1 base and J by 4 bases, with 11 bases left in between. Germline CDR1 MGHRA, CDR2 YSYEKL. CDR3 coding DNA: TGCGCCAGCAGCCAAGGGGGGGGCGGGTACAATGAGCAGTTCTTC. It translates to CASSQGGGGYNEQFF.

The rearrangement uses TRBV4-2 and TRBJ2-1, with 7 bases fitting TRBD2. J gave up 4 bases and V 4 bases, and 10 bases lay outside the gene matches. Germline V lookup: CDR1 LGHNA, CDR2 YNFKEQ. The CDR3 length is 16 residues. The CDR3 region is CASSPNVGLPYNEQFF. For the CDR3, the DNA is TGTGCCAGCAGCCCCAACGTGGGACTACCTTACAATGAGCAGTTCTTC.

This sequence joins TRBV5-5 and TRBJ2-5; 7 bases match TRBD2. Germline loops: CDR1 SGHKS, CDR2 YYEKEE (reference sequence). The V segment lost 0 bases and the J segment 3 bases; nucleotides outside the gene matches: 5. The CDR3 consists of 15 residues. In DNA form, the CDR3 reads TGTGCCAGCAGCTTGGGGGCGGGGGTGAAAGAGACCCAGTACTTC. Its translation: CASSLGAGVKETQYF.

This clonotype has only one observation. In DNA form, the CDR3 reads TGTGCCAGCAGTTACGGTATTCGGTACGGTGGAAACACCATATATTTT. It translates to CASSYGIRYGGNTIYF. V and J are TRBV6-5 and TRBJ1-3; D not resolved. This CDR3 is built from 16 residues. V shed 2 bases and J shed 3 bases, with 14 bases lying between them. The germline V gene encodes CDR1 MNHEY and CDR2 SVGAGI.

CDR3 loop: CASSLVWLEGTKNIQYF. The CDR3 DNA is TGCGCCAGCAGCTTGGTTTGGCTCGAAGGGACCAAAAACATTCAGTACTTC. The rearrangement joins TRBV5-1 to TRBJ2-4, with unresolved D. Trimming took off 0 bases at V and 2 bases at J, with 15 bases between the two ends. Germline loops: CDR1 SGHRS, CDR2 YFSETQ. The CDR3 runs to 17 residues. Full variable domain (remainder filled in from reference TRBV5-1 and TRBJ2-4): KAGVTQTPRYLIKTRGQQVTLSCSPISGHRSVSWYQQTPGQGLQFLFEYFSETQRNKGNFPGRFSGRQFSNSRSEMNVSTLELGDSALYLCASSLVWLEGTKNIQYFGAGTRLSVL.

The chain uses TRBV7-8 and TRBJ2-5; the match to TRBD2 covers 14 bases. V lost 1 base, J lost 2 bases, and 3 bases stayed unmatched. Germline V CDR1 and CDR2: SGHVS, FQNEAQ. The length of the CDR3 is 17 residues. The CDR3 region has the DNA TGTGCCAGCAGCTTAGGGACTAGCGGGGGGCCACAAGAGACCCAGTACTTC. Translating it yields CASSLGTSGGPQETQYF.

This clonotype was detected only a few times. The V and J genes are TRBV5-1 and TRBJ2-3; 11 nucleotides agree with TRBD2. Per the germline V gene, CDR1 is SGHRS and CDR2 is YFSETQ. With V trimmed by 0 bases and J by 4 bases, 7 bases remained unmatched. The CDR3 consists of 17 residues. CDR3 sequence (DNA): TGCGCCAGCAGCTTGGCCTCCCTAGCGGGGGGCCCAGATACGCAGTATTTT. Its translation: CASSLASLAGGPDTQYF.

The CDR3 nucleotides read TGTGCCAGCAGCCTGCTAGCGGGGGGGCCTTACACCGGGGAGCTGTTTTTT. Translation gives CASSLLAGGPYTGELFF. This chain connects TRBV4-2 to TRBJ2-2, with 12 bases lining up with TRBD2. V was pared by 4 bases and J by 3 bases, with 6 bases of the junction left unmatched. CDR3 length: 17 residues. The germline V gene has CDR1 LGHNA and CDR2 YNFKEQ.

There are a few counts of this clonotype. The gene calls are TRBV27 and TRBJ2-2, with a possible D match to TRBD1 (5 bases). From germline, CDR1 is MNHEY and CDR2 SMNVEV (reference sequence). Trimming stripped 1 base from V and 2 bases from J, with 11 bases between. The CDR3 contains 16 residues. The CDR3 coding sequence is TGTGCCAGCAGTTTATTTTTAGGGGCTAACACCGGGGAGCTGTTTTTT. It yields the protein CASSLFLGANTGELFF.

The J gene is TRBJ2-4, the V gene TRBV20-1, with 7 bases lining up with TRBD1. CDR1 is DFQATT and CDR2 is SNEGSKA in the germline V gene (reference sequence). The trim removed 4 bases at V and 6 bases at J, leaving 9 bases unmatched. The length of the CDR3 is 14 residues. The CDR3 bases are TGCAGTGCTAACACCGGGACAGACCTAAACATTCAGTACTTC. As protein: CSANTGTDLNIQYF.

This clonotype has just a few counts. The chain recombines TRBV3-1 with TRBJ1-4, with a tentative D call TRBD1 (6 bases). Trimming pared 3 bases from V and 7 bases from J, leaving 18 bases between. CDR3 length equals 16 residues. The germline gives CDR1 LGHDT, CDR2 YNNKEL (reference sequence). The CDR3 here is CASSQDRPLFGEKLFF. The CDR3 bases are TGTGCCAGCAGCCAGGACAGACCTCTGTTCGGTGAAAAACTGTTTTTT.

The V call is TRBV10-3, the J call TRBJ1-2, with D unresolved. Germline values: CDR1 ENHRY, CDR2 SYGVKD. CDR3 size: 14 residues. V lost 0 bases to trimming and J lost 2 bases, with 7 bases between them. The CDR3 here is CAISESNTNYGYTF. The CDR3 region has the DNA TGTGCCATCAGTGAGTCGAACACAAACTATGGCTACACCTTC.

This clonotype was seen more than once but under ten times. The V call is TRBV10-3, the J call TRBJ2-5, with 7 nucleotides matching TRBD2. This CDR3 region has 15 residues. CDR1 ENHRY and CDR2 SYGVKD come from the germline V gene. V dropped 3 bases and J dropped 2; count of bases not matched to a gene: 6. CDR3 DNA sequence: TGTGCCATCAGTGATATGGGGGGGGGTCAAGAGACCCAGTACTTC. Amino acid sequence: CAISDMGGGQETQYF.

The chain has TRBV10-3 and TRBJ2-1; 9 bases align to TRBD1. The V gene end was trimmed by 6 bases and the J gene end by 7 bases; junction bases not matched to a gene: 4. The CDR3 sequence is 13 residues long. CDR1 is ENHRY, CDR2 SYGVKD, per germline. The CDR3 DNA follows: TGTGCCATCAGCCGCGGACAGGGGAATGAGCAGTTCTTC. This translates into CAISRGQGNEQFF.

This clonotype was seen a few times. The chain uses TRBV3-1 and TRBJ2-2; D remains ambiguous. Per germline, CDR1 LGHDT and CDR2 YNNKEL (reference sequence). CDR3 length: 11 amino acids. Trimming removed 1 base from V and 9 bases from J, with 3 bases in between. Here the CDR3 reads CASSQVRELFF. In nucleotides, the CDR3 is TGTGCCAGCAGCCAAGTTCGGGAGCTGTTTTTT. Full variable domain (rest looked up from reference TRBV3-1 and TRBJ2-2): DTAVSQTPKYLVTQMGNDKSIKCEQNLGHDTMYWYKQDSKKFLKIMFSYNNKELIINETVPNRFSPKSPDKAHLNLHINSLELGDSAVYFCASSQVRELFFGEGSRLTVL.

This clonotype was seen a few times. The V gene is TRBV19, the J gene TRBJ1-1; D gene uncertain. The CDR3 is made up of 12 amino acids. Germline assignment: CDR1 LNHDA and CDR2 SQIVND (reference sequence). Trimming removed 9 bases at V and 2 bases at J, with 10 bases between. The CDR3 bases are TGTGCCAGCCACCTGGGTAACACTGAAGCTTTCTTT. Translation gives CASHLGNTEAFF.

The chain links TRBV6-2 or TRBV6-3 to TRBJ1-5; tentative D call: TRBD1 (5 bases). Germline V gene data show CDR1 as MNHEY and CDR2 as SVGEGT. The CDR3 is 12 amino acids. V lost 6 bases and J 6 bases, leaving 9 bases between the germline ends. The CDR3 nucleotides read TGTGCCAGCAGATCGACAGTTCAGCCCCAGCATTTT. Amino acids: CASRSTVQPQHF.

This clonotype was counted at least ten times. The chain couples TRBV12-3 or TRBV12-4 to TRBJ2-5; tentatively, D is TRBD1 (5 bases). V gave up 2 bases and J gave up 0 bases, with 10 bases separating them. This CDR3 comprises 15 residues. The CDR3, as DNA: TGTGCCAGCAGTTTAAGGTCAGGGTACCAAGAGACCCAGTACTTC. Its protein product is CASSLRSGYQETQYF.

This clonotype was seen a few times. This chain joins TRBV7-9 and TRBJ2-1; possibly TRBD2 for D (6 bases). Germline CDR1 SEHNR, CDR2 FQNEAQ (reference sequence). V shed 6 bases and J shed 8 bases, with 14 bases lying between them. The CDR3 has 13 amino acids. DNA for the CDR3: TGTGCCAGCAGAAAATCGGGAGCGGATGAGCAGTTCTTC. Translating gives CASRKSGADEQFF.

This clonotype was picked up a small number of times. V and J are TRBV28 and TRBJ2-2; TRBD2 matches 8 bases. With V trimmed by 6 bases and J by 7 bases, 10 bases remained unmatched. The CDR3 loop spans 15 amino acids. Germline lookup yields CDR1 MDHEN and CDR2 SYDVKM. In DNA form, the CDR3 reads TGTGCCAGCAGCCTCGGGGGGGCCGGTCGCGGGGAGCTGTTTTTT. This sequence encodes CASSLGGAGRGELFF.

V and J are TRBV6-5 and TRBJ2-7; D might be TRBD1 or TRBD2, each matching 5 bases. This CDR3 is 18 amino acids long. V was trimmed by 0 bases and J by 2 bases, leaving 20 bases between them. The germline gives CDR1 MNHEY, CDR2 SVGAGI. This CDR3 reads CASSYSINWDVGPYEQYF. The CDR3 bases are TGTGCCAGCAGTTACTCGATAAACTGGGACGTTGGACCCTACGAGCAGTACTTC.

This clonotype has a handful of counts. V and J are TRBV12-3 or TRBV12-4 and TRBJ2-5; D might be TRBD1 (7 bases). With 6 bases removed from V and 7 bases from J, the gap between germline ends came to 15 bases. The CDR3 runs to 13 residues. The CDR3 sequence is CASSRRQGGTQYF. CDR3 nucleotides: TGTGCCAGCAGCCGAAGACAGGGAGGGACCCAGTACTTC.

This clonotype was counted between two and nine times. The chain carries TRBV7-6 and TRBJ2-5; D may match TRBD1 or TRBD2 (6 bases each). V lost 1 base and J 1 base, leaving 16 bases between the germline ends. Per the germline V gene, CDR1 is SGHVS and CDR2 is FNYEAQ. The CDR3 totals 17 residues. The CDR3 nucleotides are TGTGCCAGCAGCTTAGGAAGAGGGGGGCTGAGCCAAGAGACCCAGTACTTC. Translating it yields CASSLGRGGLSQETQYF. The full variable domain, with the rest looked up from reference TRBV7-6 and TRBJ2-5, is GAGVSQSPRYKVTKRGQDVALRCDPISGHVSLYWYRQALGQGPEFLTYFNYEAQQDKSGLPNDRFSAERPEGSISTLTIQRTEQRDSAMYRCASSLGRGGLSQETQYFGPGTRLLVL.

The V and J genes are TRBV7-2 and TRBJ1-3; no clear D gene. Germline V gene sequence: CDR1 SGHTA, CDR2 FQGNSA. Trimming stripped 1 base from V and 10 bases from J, with 11 bases between. The CDR3 extends over 13 amino acids. CDR3 nucleotide sequence: TGTGCCAGCAGCTTAGACACGCACGGGACCATATATTTT. It specifies CASSLDTHGTIYF.

The V call is TRBV4-1, the J call TRBJ2-7; D is ambiguous. The germline gives CDR1 MGHRA, CDR2 YSYEKL. The CDR3 extends over 14 amino acids. Between the trimmed V and J ends, which lost 1 base and 0 bases, there was a span of 7 bases. The CDR3, as DNA: TGCGCCAGCAGCCAAGCGCCGAGCTCCTACGAGCAGTACTTC. Amino acids: CASSQAPSSYEQYF.

The chain uses TRBV4-2 and TRBJ1-1; D gene uncertain. V dropped 5 bases and J dropped 4 bases, with 17 bases sitting between them. The CDR3 spans 15 residues. Germline CDR1 reads LGHNA; CDR2 reads YNFKEQ. Written as DNA, the CDR3 is TGTGCCAGCAGCACCCCCGACCCGGGTCTCACTGAAGCTTTCTTT. Its translation: CASSTPDPGLTEAFF.